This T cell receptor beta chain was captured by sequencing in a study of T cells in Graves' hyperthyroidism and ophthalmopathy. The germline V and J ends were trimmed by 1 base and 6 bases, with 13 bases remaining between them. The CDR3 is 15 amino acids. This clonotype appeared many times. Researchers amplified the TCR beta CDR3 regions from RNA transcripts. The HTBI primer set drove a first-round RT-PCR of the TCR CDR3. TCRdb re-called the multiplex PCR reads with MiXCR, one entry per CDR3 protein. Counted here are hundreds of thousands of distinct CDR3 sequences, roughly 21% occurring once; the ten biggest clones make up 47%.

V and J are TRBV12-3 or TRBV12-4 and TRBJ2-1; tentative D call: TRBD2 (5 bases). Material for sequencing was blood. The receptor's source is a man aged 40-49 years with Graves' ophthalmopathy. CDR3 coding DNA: TGTGCCAGCAGTTTAGTCCCTACGGCGGGCAATGAGCAGTTCTTC. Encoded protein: CASSLVPTAGNEQFF.